This T cell receptor (beta chain) was identified in a study of regulatory T cells in long-lasting Graves disease. Study-wide background: Patients newly diagnosed with Graves' had been on antithyroid drugs for under 3 months.

Time point indicated: newly diagnosed GD, antithyroid drugs for less than 3 months. After RNA was extracted from PBMCs, the TCR library was made from it. V lost 0 bases and J lost 0, with 14 bases in between. The CDR3 is made up of 16 amino acids. Germline lookup yields CDR1 DFQATT and CDR2 SNEGSKA (reference sequence). General observations from the study: Persistent disease preferred TRBV28, TRBJ1-2 and TRBJ2-5; new disease, TRBV20-1 and TRBJ2-1.

This clonotype was found many times. The target antigen is unknown. Arm-PCR with iRepertoire HTBI primers amplified the CDR3 regions for these TCR beta libraries. TCRdb re-called the multiplex PCR reads with MiXCR, one entry per CDR3 protein. The table shows 450,000 to 650,000 distinct CDR3 sequences, with 15% to 20% occurring only once. The data were also submitted as part of a second study, on T cells in Graves' hyperthyroidism and ophthalmopathy. From that paper: On the basis of clinical symptoms, serum thyroxine and TRAb, thyroid ultrasound and orbital computed tomography, diagnoses were made. During a first-round RT-PCR of the TCR CDR3, the HTBI primer set was used.

This clonotype was obtained from a woman aged 35-60 years with Graves disease. The sequences come from peripheral blood mononuclear cells (PBMCs), collected at new diagnosis, from a patient treated with antithyroid drugs. The chain uses TRBV20-1 and TRBJ1-1; possibly TRBD1 for D (6 bases). CDR3 coding DNA: TGCAGTGCTAGAGAAGAGGGGGGTCAAATGAACACTGAAGCTTTCTTT. This encodes CSAREEGGQMNTEAFF.